This T cell receptor (beta chain) was sequenced in a study of response to subunit inactivated influenza vaccine. TCRdb reanalysed the RT-PCR reads using MiXCR and keeps one entry per CDR3 protein. The sample consists of about 310,000 distinct CDR3 sequences, 20% to 25% of them appearing once. This clonotype was seen only a few times. CDR3 size: 14 residues. V shed 3 bases and J shed 3 bases, with 12 bases lying between them. Per the germline V gene, CDR1 is DFQATT and CDR2 is SNEGSKA (reference sequence). The V gene is TRBV20-1, the J gene TRBJ1-5; a weak D match, TRBD1 (5 bases). This receptor was obtained from a man in his fifties or sixties who received an inactivated influenza vaccine. The sample in question was PBMCs from blood, obtained less than 22 months after vaccination. The CDR3 sequence is CSARKQGANQPQHF. In nucleotides, the CDR3 is TGCAGTGCTAGGAAGCAGGGTGCCAATCAGCCCCAGCATTTT.